The 15 T cell receptor beta chains presented below share a single source sample, sequenced in a study of T cell responses to AZD1222 COVID-19 vaccine. Measured with immunoSEQ multiplex PCR; TCRdb has only the in-frame clones, and not every one. The sample consists of approximately 50,000 clones, more than 80% of them appearing once. Material: peripheral blood, obtained on day 0 of MenACWY control vaccination. The receptors stem from an adult in good health.

V gene TRBV14 combines with J gene TRBJ2-3, with D tentatively TRBD2 (6 bases). This CDR3 contains 17 residues. From germline, CDR1 is SGHDN and CDR2 FVKESK. V lost 3 bases, J lost 4 bases, and 20 bases lay in between. CDR3 sequence reads: CASSHWAPGVVADTQYF. Written as DNA, the CDR3 is TGTGCCAGCAGCCACTGGGCACCGGGAGTCGTAGCAGATACGCAGTATTTT.

V and J are TRBV19 and TRBJ1-1; tentative D call: TRBD1 (5 bases). Trimming took 10 bases from V and 0 from J, leaving 21 bases between them. CDR1 LNHDA and CDR2 SQIVND come from the germline V gene (reference sequence). The CDR3 runs to 16 residues. The chain's CDR3 is CATKTEWGSMNTEAFF. In nucleotides, the CDR3 is TGTGCCACCAAGACAGAGTGGGGCTCTATGAACACTGAAGCTTTCTTT. The full variable domain, its missing parts supplied by reference TRBV19 and TRBJ1-1, is DGGITQSPKYLFRKEGQNVTLSCEQNLNHDAMYWYRQDPGQGLRLIYYSQIVNDFQKGDIAEGYSVSREKKESFPLTVTSAQKNPTAFYLCATKTEWGSMNTEAFFGQGTRLTVV.

The V gene is TRBV5-1, the J gene TRBJ2-1, with 11 bases matching TRBD1. V lost 7 bases, J lost 4 bases, and 7 bases stayed unmatched. The CDR3 sequence is 15 residues long. Germline-derived CDR1 and CDR2 are SGHRS and YFSETQ. CDR3 nucleotide sequence: TGCGCCAGCCTTGAGGACAGGGGGCCTTACAATGAGCAGTTCTTC. The encoded protein is CASLEDRGPYNEQFF.

The V call is TRBV4-1, the J call TRBJ1-1, with TRBD1 matching 8 bases. J was trimmed by 5 bases and V by 4 bases; bases with no gene match: 3. In germline, CDR1 is MGHRA, CDR2 YSYEKL. This CDR3 region has 13 residues. This CDR3 reads CASSLTGGTEAFF. Written as DNA, the CDR3 is TGCGCCAGCAGCCTAACAGGGGGGACTGAAGCTTTCTTT.

The rearrangement uses TRBV5-1 and TRBJ2-1, with TRBD2 identical over 7 bases. Trimming at V came to 0 bases and at J to 8 bases, leaving 14 bases not matched to a gene. CDR3 length: 17 residues. The germline V gene encodes CDR1 SGHRS and CDR2 YFSETQ. The CDR3, as DNA: TGCGCCAGCAGCTTGGCGATAGCGGGCCCGCTAGGCGATGAGCAGTTCTTC. This gives the protein CASSLAIAGPLGDEQFF.

The chain joins TRBV27 to TRBJ2-3; D is ambiguous. The CDR3 runs to 15 residues. V gave up 0 bases and J gave up 0 bases, with 7 bases separating them. Germline loops: CDR1 MNHEY, CDR2 SMNVEV (reference sequence). The CDR3 bases are TGTGCCAGCAGTTTATCAGCAGGTAGCACAGATACGCAGTATTTT. Translating it yields CASSLSAGSTDTQYF.

This clone appeared a single time. CDR3 DNA: TGTGCCAGCAGCCCCGACTATCTAACAAGCTCCTACAATGAGCAGTTCTTC. Its translation is CASSPDYLTSSYNEQFF. This chain uses TRBV7-9 with TRBJ2-1; weak D call: TRBD2 (5 bases). Trimming shortened V by 5 bases and J by 0 bases, and 17 bases separated the two germline ends. Germline values: CDR1 SEHNR, CDR2 FQNEAQ (reference sequence). This CDR3 has 17 residues. The full variable domain, its missing parts supplied by reference TRBV7-9 and TRBJ2-1, is DTGVSQNPRHKITKRGQNVTFRCDPISEHNRLYWYRQTLGQGPEFLTYFQNEAQLEKSRLLSDRFSAERPKGSFSTLEIQRTEQGDSAMYLCASSPDYLTSSYNEQFFGPGTRLTVL.

The CDR3 DNA follows: TGTGCCATCGCCCGGGGGCAGAGTAGCACAGATACGCAGTATTTT. It specifies CAIARGQSSTDTQYF. The V gene is TRBV10-3, the J gene TRBJ2-3; D might be TRBD1 or TRBD2, each matching 6 bases. The V gene's germline CDR1 is ENHRY and CDR2 SYGVKD. This CDR3 is built from 15 residues. V was shortened by 8 bases and J by 0 bases, with 15 bases between the two germline ends.

V and J are TRBV28 and TRBJ2-1, with D hard to call. The germline V and J ends were trimmed by 2 bases and 9 bases, with 8 bases remaining between them. Germline lookup yields CDR1 MDHEN and CDR2 SYDVKM. This CDR3 is 12 amino acids long. CDR3 DNA: TGTGCCAGCAGTTTACTTAGTCGTGAGCAGTTCTTC. It specifies CASSLLSREQFF. Full variable domain (missing parts from reference TRBV28 and TRBJ2-1): DVKVTQSSRYLVKRTGEKVFLECVQDMDHENMFWYRQDPGLGLRLIYFSYDVKMKEKGDIPEGYSVSREKKERFSLILESASTNQTSMYLCASSLLSREQFFGPGTRLTVL.

This clone was seen a handful of times. The chain couples TRBV30 to TRBJ1-2; D remains unclear. The CDR3 loop spans 17 amino acids. Trimming removed 4 bases from V and 0 bases from J, with 21 bases in between. The V gene's germline CDR1 is GTSNPN and CDR2 SVGIG (reference sequence). CDR3 nucleotides: TGTGCCTGGACACGTGGAAGGACTTCGCGGGCTAACTATGGCTACACCTTC. Residues: CAWTRGRTSRANYGYTF.

The rearrangement links TRBV19 to TRBJ2-1, with 10 bases that match TRBD2. V shed 0 bases and J 10 bases; nucleotides not matched to a gene: 6. This CDR3 region has 15 residues. Germline-derived CDR1 and CDR2 are LNHDA and SQIVND (reference sequence). The chain's CDR3 is CASSIDLAGVGEQFF. DNA for the CDR3: TGTGCCAGTAGTATAGATCTAGCGGGAGTCGGCGAGCAGTTCTTC.

This clone showed up just once. The chain employs TRBV7-3 and TRBJ2-3, with D maybe TRBD1 (6 bases). This CDR3 is built from 18 residues. The ends were cut back, 0 bases at V and 0 bases at J, with 16 bases in the middle. Germline V lookup: CDR1 SGHTA, CDR2 FQGTGA. The chain's CDR3 is CASSLTSTAGASTDTQYF. The CDR3 DNA is TGTGCCAGCAGCTTAACGTCGACGGCAGGGGCTAGCACAGATACGCAGTATTTT.

The rearrangement uses TRBV28 and TRBJ1-5, with a tentative D call TRBD1 (5 bases). The CDR3 spans 12 residues. Germline loops: CDR1 MDHEN, CDR2 SYDVKM. Trimming stripped 7 bases from V and 8 bases from J, with 12 bases between. The chain's CDR3 is CASKRGGEPQHF. DNA of the CDR3: TGTGCCAGCAAGAGGGGCGGGGAGCCCCAGCATTTT.

The chain employs TRBV30 and TRBJ1-3; D is unresolved. Germline values: CDR1 GTSNPN, CDR2 SVGIG (reference sequence). The CDR3 covers 16 residues. V lost 0 bases and J 0 bases, leaving 12 bases between the germline ends. DNA of the CDR3: TGTGCCTGGAGTGTCTCATGGACCCTCTCTGGAAACACCATATATTTT. Its translation is CAWSVSWTLSGNTIYF.

The gene calls are TRBV19 and TRBJ1-1; a weak D match, TRBD1 (5 bases). Germline CDR1 is LNHDA and CDR2 is SQIVND (reference sequence). V lost 3 bases and J 12 bases, leaving 11 bases between the germline ends. CDR3 size: 11 residues. The CDR3 region has the DNA TGTGCCAGTAGTATCCTGGGACGAACTTTCTTT. Its protein product is CASSILGRTFF. Drawing the rest from reference TRBV19 and TRBJ1-1, the complete variable domain is DGGITQSPKYLFRKEGQNVTLSCEQNLNHDAMYWYRQDPGQGLRLIYYSQIVNDFQKGDIAEGYSVSREKKESFPLTVTSAQKNPTAFYLCASSILGRTFFGQGTRLTVV.